The rows below give T cell receptor beta chains drawn from one sample of a study of control samples from healthy donors and cancer patients. Sequenced by immunoSEQ multiplex PCR; TCRdb stores in-frame clones only, minus some. Of under 85,000 clones listed, 94% were seen once; the top ten hold under 7.5%. Sequencing was carried out using blood. Receptor source: a woman aged 40-49 years in good health. Both conserved end residues are part of each CDR3. D genes are given only for firm matches. Rows may omit the clone size; those that give it use once, few, many or a size class.

v_call	d_call	clone_size	j_call	cdr3_nt	cdr3_aa
TRBV21-1	.	once	TRBJ1-6	TGTGCCAGCAGCAAACGAGAGCCGAAAGGAGGGACAGGGACAAAATCACCCCTCCACTTT	CASSKREPKGGTGTKSPLHF
TRBV9	TRBD1	.	TRBJ1-1	TGTGCCAGCAGCAGACAGGGGACGCCTAACACTGAAGCTTTCTTT	CASSRQGTPNTEAFF
TRBV7-9	.	.	TRBJ2-7	TGTGCCAGCAGCTTAGTGGGCTACGAGCAGTACTTC	CASSLVGYEQYF
TRBV10-2	TRBD2	.	TRBJ2-1	TGCGCCAGCAGTCGGCCTAGCGGGACTGACAATGAGCAGTTCTTC	CASSRPSGTDNEQFF
TRBV11-2	TRBD1	.	TRBJ2-7	TGTGCCAGCAGCATTACCGGGACAGGAAACGAGCAGTACTTC	CASSITGTGNEQYF
TRBV28	TRBD1	.	TRBJ1-5	TGTGCCAGCAGCCCGACAGGGGATGGCAATCAGCCCCAGCATTTT	CASSPTGDGNQPQHF
TRBV7-2	TRBD1	.	TRBJ2-7	TGTGCCAGCAGCGTCGCCCCGGGACAGGGGGCCTACGAGCAGTACTTC	CASSVAPGQGAYEQYF
TRBV28	TRBD1	.	TRBJ1-2	TGTGCCACCGACGGGTTGGGGACAGGGGAACATGGCTACACCTTC	CATDGLGTGEHGYTF
TRBV6-4	.	.	TRBJ1-1	TGTGCCAGCAGTGTTACCGGAACGAACACTGAAGCTTTCTTT	CASSVTGTNTEAFF
TRBV7-9	.	.	TRBJ2-1	TGTGCCAGCAGCACTAGCCCCACATGGCAAAACTCCTACAATGAGCAGTTCTTC	CASSTSPTWQNSYNEQFF
TRBV10-1	TRBD1	few	TRBJ1-5	TGCGCCGGACTTTGGGACAGGGAAAATCAGCCCCAGCATTTT	CAGLWDRENQPQHF
TRBV7-9	TRBD1	.	TRBJ1-5	TGTGCCAGCAGCCTCCAGGGGGCACAGCCCCAGCATTTT	CASSLQGAQPQHF
TRBV10-2	TRBD1	.	TRBJ1-1	TGCGCCAGCAGAGAAGGGACAGGGAGTTTCTCAGCTTTCTTT	CASREGTGSFSAFF
TRBV5-1	.	few	TRBJ2-6	TGCGCCAGCAGCGTAGGGAACTCTGGGGCCAACGTCCTGACTTTC	CASSVGNSGANVLTF
TRBV12-3/TRBV12-4	.	.	TRBJ1-6	TGTGCCAGCAGTCACAGTGGTTCACCCCTCCACTTT	CASSHSGSPLHF
TRBV7-9	TRBD2	.	TRBJ2-5	TGTGCCAGCAGCTTACGCGGACTAGCGGGGGCCGCAAAGTACTTC	CASSLRGLAGAAKYF
TRBV28	TRBD1	.	TRBJ1-3	TGTGCCAGCGGTGGGACAGGGGGAGGAAACACCATATATTTT	CASGGTGGGNTIYF
TRBV6-5	.	.	TRBJ2-7	TGTGCCAGCAGTTACAGGGAGAGCAACGAGCAGTACTTC	CASSYRESNEQYF
TRBV6-5	.	.	TRBJ1-2	TGTGCCAGCAGTCAAACGGGGCTTGGCTACACCTTC	CASSQTGLGYTF
TRBV13	TRBD2	.	TRBJ2-5	TGTGCCAGCAGCTCCTCGGGACTAGCAGAAGAGACCCAGTACTTC	CASSSSGLAEETQYF
TRBV7-6	.	.	TRBJ2-1	TGTGCCAGCAGCTTAGAACAGGGGAGGTACAATGAGCAGTTCTTC	CASSLEQGRYNEQFF
TRBV6-5	TRBD1	.	TRBJ1-3	TGTGCCAGCAGGGGACAGGGTCGCTCTGGAAACACCATATATTTT	CASRGQGRSGNTIYF
TRBV7-8	.	.	TRBJ1-2	TGTGCCAGCAGCTTAGGGGTGGAGGTTAACTATGGCTACACCTTC	CASSLGVEVNYGYTF
TRBV5-6	TRBD1	.	TRBJ1-6	TGTGCCAGCAGCTTTGGACAGGGGGCCTCACCCCTCCACTTT	CASSFGQGASPLHF
TRBV19	.	once	TRBJ2-1	TGTGCCAGTAGTGTTCCAGGGGTTGAGCAGTTCTTC	CASSVPGVEQFF
TRBV2	.	.	TRBJ2-6	TGTGCCAGCAGTGCGCACCATGGTGGGGCCAACGTCCTGACTTTC	CASSAHHGGANVLTF
TRBV5-8	.	.	TRBJ2-3	TGTGCCAGCAGCCCCCCAGATACGCAGTATTTT	CASSPPDTQYF
TRBV25-1	.	.	TRBJ1-4	TGTGCCAGCAGCAAGCTTGGGGCATCAACTAATGAAAAACTGTTTTTT	CASSKLGASTNEKLFF
TRBV18	.	.	TRBJ2-1	TGTGCCAGCTCAGGAACCCAGGAGAGGAATGAGCAGTTCTTC	CASSGTQERNEQFF
TRBV5-4	.	.	TRBJ1-6	TGTGCCAGCAGCTTGATTGGGGACTCCGGTAAATCACCCCTCCACTTT	CASSLIGDSGKSPLHF
TRBV6-2/TRBV6-3	.	.	TRBJ2-1	TGTGCCAGCAGTTACCCATCCCGGGCCCTCAACAATGAGCAGTTCTTC	CASSYPSRALNNEQFF
TRBV6-1	.	.	TRBJ1-1	TGTGCCAGCAGTGAACCGGGACACCGTTCGGGGGACACTGAAGCTTTCTTT	CASSEPGHRSGDTEAFF
TRBV7-2	TRBD1	once	TRBJ1-5	TGTGCCAGCAGCTTAGGGGACAGGATTAATCAGCCCCAGCATTTT	CASSLGDRINQPQHF
TRBV13	.	.	TRBJ2-1	TGTGCCAGCAGCTTAGGGAAATTCGATGAGCAGTTCTTC	CASSLGKFDEQFF
TRBV6-6	.	.	TRBJ1-4	TGTGCCAGCAGCCCTGGACGGAGCAATGAAAAACTGTTTTTT	CASSPGRSNEKLFF
TRBV5-1	.	once	TRBJ2-1	TGCGCCAGCAGCTTGGAACAGGGCTCCTACAATGAGCAGTTCTTC	CASSLEQGSYNEQFF
TRBV4-1	.	.	TRBJ1-5	TGCGCCAGCAGCGAGACAGATATTAGCAATCAGCCCCAGCATTTT	CASSETDISNQPQHF